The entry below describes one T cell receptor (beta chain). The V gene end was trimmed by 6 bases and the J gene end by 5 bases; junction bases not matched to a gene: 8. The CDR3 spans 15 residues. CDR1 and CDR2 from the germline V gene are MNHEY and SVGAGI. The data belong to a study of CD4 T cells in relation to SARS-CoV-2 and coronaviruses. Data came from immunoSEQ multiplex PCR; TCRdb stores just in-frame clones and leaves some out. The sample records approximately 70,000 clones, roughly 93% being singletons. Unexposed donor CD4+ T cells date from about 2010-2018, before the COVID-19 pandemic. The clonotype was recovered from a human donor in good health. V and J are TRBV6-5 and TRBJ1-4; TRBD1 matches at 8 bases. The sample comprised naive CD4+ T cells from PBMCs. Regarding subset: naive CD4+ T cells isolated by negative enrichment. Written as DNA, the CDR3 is TGTGCCAGCAGACGGACAGGGCTGGGGAATGAAAAACTGTTTTTT. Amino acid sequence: CASRRTGLGNEKLFF.